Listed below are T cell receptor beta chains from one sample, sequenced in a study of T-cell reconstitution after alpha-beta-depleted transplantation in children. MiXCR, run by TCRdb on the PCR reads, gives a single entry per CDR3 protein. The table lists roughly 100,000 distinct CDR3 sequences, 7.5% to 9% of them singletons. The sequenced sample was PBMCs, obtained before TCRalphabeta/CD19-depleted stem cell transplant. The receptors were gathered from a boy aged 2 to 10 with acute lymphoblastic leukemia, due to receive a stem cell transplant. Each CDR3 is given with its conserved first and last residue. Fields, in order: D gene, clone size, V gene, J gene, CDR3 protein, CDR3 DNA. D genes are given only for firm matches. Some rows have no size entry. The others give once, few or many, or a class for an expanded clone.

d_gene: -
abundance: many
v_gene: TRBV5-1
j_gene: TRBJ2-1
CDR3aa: CASSLPTGDEQFF
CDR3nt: TGCGCCAGCAGCCTCCCGACTGGGGATGAGCAGTTCTTC

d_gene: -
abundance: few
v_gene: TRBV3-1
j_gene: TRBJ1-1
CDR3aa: CASSQAGHVTEAFF
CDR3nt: TGTGCCAGCAGCCAGGCGGGACATGTCACTGAAGCTTTCTTT

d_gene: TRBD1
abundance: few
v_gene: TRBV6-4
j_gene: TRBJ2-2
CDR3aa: CASGTGQGNTGELFF
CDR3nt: TGTGCCAGCGGCACGGGACAGGGAAACACCGGGGAGCTGTTTTTT

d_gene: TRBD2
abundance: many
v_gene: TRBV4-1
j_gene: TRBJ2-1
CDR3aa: CASSQGGNGGASNEQFF
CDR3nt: TGCGCCAGCAGCCAAGGGGGGAACGGGGGGGCTTCCAATGAGCAGTTCTTC

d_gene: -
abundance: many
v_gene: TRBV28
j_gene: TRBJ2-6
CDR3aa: CASHTGANVLTF
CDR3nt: TGTGCCAGCCACACTGGGGCCAACGTCCTGACTTTC

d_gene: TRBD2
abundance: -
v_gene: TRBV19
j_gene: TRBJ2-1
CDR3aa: CASSTLTGTSSYNEQFF
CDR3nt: TGTGCCAGTAGTACACTCACCGGGACTAGCTCCTACAATGAGCAGTTCTTC

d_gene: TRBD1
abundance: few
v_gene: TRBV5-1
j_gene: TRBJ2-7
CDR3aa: CASSPDRGLYEQYF
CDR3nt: TGCGCCAGCAGCCCCGACAGGGGCCTTTACGAGCAGTACTTC

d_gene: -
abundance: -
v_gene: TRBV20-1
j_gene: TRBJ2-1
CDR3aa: CSGTAGFF
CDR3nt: TGCAGTGGGACTGCTGGGTTCTTC

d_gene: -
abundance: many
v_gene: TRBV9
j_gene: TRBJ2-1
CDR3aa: CASSGGGGGPYNEQFF
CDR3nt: TGTGCCAGCAGCGGCGGGGGAGGGGGCCCCTACAATGAGCAGTTCTTC

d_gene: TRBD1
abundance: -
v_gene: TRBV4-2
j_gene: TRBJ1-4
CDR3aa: CASSPRTGGGSEKLFF
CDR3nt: TGTGCCAGCAGCCCTCGGACAGGAGGAGGATCCGAAAAACTGTTTTTT

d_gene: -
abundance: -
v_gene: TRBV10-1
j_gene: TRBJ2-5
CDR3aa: CASSDFRTGRGETQYF
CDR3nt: TGCGCCAGCAGTGATTTCCGAACAGGAAGAGGGGAGACCCAGTACTTC

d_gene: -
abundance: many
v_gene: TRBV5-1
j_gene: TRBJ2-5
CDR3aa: CASSDSDMQETQYF
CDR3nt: TGCGCCAGCAGCGATAGTGATATGCAAGAGACCCAGTACTTC

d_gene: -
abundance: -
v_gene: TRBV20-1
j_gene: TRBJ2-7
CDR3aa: CSARVGVTLGGEQYF
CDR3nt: TGCAGTGCTAGAGTCGGCGTGACACTTGGGGGGGAGCAGTACTTC

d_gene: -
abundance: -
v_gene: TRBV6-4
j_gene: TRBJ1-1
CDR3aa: CASSADRLNTEAFF
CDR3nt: TGTGCCAGCAGTGCTGACAGGCTGAACACTGAAGCTTTCTTT

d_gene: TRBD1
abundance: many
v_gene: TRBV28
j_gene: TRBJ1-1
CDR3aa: CASRRTGTNTEAFF
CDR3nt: TGTGCCAGCCGCCGGACAGGGACAAACACTGAAGCTTTCTTT

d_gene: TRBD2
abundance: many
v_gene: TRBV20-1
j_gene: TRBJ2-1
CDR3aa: CSAPDPLAGVTYNEQFF
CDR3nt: TGCAGTGCCCCTGATCCTCTGGCGGGGGTAACCTACAATGAGCAGTTCTTC

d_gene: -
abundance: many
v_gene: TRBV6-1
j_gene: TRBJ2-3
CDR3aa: CASSESSGEADTQYF
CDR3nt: TGTGCCAGCAGTGAGTCGTCAGGGGAAGCAGATACGCAGTATTTT

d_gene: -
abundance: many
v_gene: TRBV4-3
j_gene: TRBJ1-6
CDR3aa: CASSQVSLRNSPLHF
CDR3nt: TGCGCCAGCAGCCAAGTAAGCCTAAGGAATTCACCCCTCCACTTT

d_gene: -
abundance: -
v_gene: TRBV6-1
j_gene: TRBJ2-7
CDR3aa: CASKVGAEQYF
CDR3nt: TGTGCCAGCAAGGTCGGGGCCGAGCAGTACTTC

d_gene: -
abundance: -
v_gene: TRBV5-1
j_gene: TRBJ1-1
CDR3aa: CASRPEVRTEAFF
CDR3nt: TGCGCCAGCAGACCAGAGGTCCGGACCGAAGCTTTCTTT

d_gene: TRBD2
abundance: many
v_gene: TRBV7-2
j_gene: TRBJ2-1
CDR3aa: CASRLSGGAVEEQFF
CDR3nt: TGTGCCAGCAGACTTAGCGGGGGGGCGGTTGAGGAGCAGTTCTTC

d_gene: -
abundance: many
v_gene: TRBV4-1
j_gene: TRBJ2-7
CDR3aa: CASSQDRRYAEQYF
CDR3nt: TGCGCCAGCAGCCAAGATCGAAGATACGCCGAGCAGTACTTC

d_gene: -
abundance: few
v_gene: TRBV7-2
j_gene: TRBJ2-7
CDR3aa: CASEDWLGEQYF
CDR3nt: TGTGCCAGCGAGGACTGGCTGGGCGAGCAGTACTTC

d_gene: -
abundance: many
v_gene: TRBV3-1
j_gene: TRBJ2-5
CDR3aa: CASSQGPGSPQETQYF
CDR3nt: TGTGCCAGCAGCCAAGGTCCGGGGAGCCCCCAAGAGACCCAGTACTTC

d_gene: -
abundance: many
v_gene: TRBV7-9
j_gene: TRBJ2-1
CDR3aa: CASSLRGDEQFF
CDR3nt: TGTGCCAGCTCCCTTCGGGGAGATGAGCAGTTCTTC

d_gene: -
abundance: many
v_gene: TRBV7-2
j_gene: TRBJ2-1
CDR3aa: CASSLNSPGDEQFF
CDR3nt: TGTGCCAGCAGCTTAAACTCCCCCGGCGATGAGCAGTTCTTC

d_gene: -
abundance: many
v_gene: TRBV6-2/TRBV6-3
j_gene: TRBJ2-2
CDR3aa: CASSPGTSDTGELFF
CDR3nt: TGTGCCAGCAGCCCCGGGACTTCGGACACCGGGGAGCTGTTTTTT

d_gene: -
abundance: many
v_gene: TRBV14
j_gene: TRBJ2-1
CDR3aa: CASSQETADEQFF
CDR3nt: TGTGCCAGCAGCCAGGAGACAGCCGATGAGCAGTTCTTC

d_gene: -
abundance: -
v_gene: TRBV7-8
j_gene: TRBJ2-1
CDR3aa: CASSLETTAYNEQFF
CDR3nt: TGTGCCAGCAGCTTAGAAACAACAGCCTACAATGAGCAGTTCTTC

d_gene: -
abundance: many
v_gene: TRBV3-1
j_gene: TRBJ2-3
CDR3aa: CASSQELLLSTDTQYF
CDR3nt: TGTGCCAGCAGCCAAGAGTTACTGCTTAGCACAGATACGCAGTATTTT

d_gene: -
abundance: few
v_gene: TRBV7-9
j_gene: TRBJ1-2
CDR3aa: CASSFNSDGYTF
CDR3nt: TGTGCCAGCAGCTTCAATTCCGATGGCTACACCTTC

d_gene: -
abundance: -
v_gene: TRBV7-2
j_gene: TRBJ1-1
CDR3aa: CASSLEWVNTEAFF
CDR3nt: TGTGCCAGCAGCTTAGAATGGGTGAACACTGAAGCTTTCTTT

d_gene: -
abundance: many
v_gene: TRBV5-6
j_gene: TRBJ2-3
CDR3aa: CASSYGIGDTQYF
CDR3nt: TGTGCCAGCAGCTATGGGATCGGGGATACGCAGTATTTT

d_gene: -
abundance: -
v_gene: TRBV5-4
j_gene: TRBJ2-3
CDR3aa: CASSLDGPSEYF
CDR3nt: TGTGCCAGCAGCTTGGATGGGCCTAGCGAATATTTT

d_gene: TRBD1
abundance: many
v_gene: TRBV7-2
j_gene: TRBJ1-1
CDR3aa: CASLDRGGMNTEAFF
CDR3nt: TGTGCCAGCTTGGACAGGGGGGGGATGAACACTGAAGCTTTCTTT

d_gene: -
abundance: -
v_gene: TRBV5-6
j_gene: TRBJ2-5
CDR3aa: CASSLREEETQYF
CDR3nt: TGTGCCAGCAGCTTGCGGGAAGAAGAGACCCAGTACTTC